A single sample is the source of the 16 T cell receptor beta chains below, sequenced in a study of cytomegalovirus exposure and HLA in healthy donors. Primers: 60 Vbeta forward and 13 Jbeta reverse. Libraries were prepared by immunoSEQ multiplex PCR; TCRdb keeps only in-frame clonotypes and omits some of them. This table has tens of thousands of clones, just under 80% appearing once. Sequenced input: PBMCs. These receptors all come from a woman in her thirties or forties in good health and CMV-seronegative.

The DNA for the CDR3 is TGTGCCTGGAACGAGGGCCTGAACACTGAAGCTTTCTTT. Its translation: CAWNEGLNTEAFF. The V gene is TRBV30, the J gene TRBJ1-1, with D hard to call. The CDR3 covers 13 residues. V was cut by 4 bases and J by 0 bases, with 9 bases left in between. Germline CDR1 GTSNPN, CDR2 SVGIG (reference sequence).

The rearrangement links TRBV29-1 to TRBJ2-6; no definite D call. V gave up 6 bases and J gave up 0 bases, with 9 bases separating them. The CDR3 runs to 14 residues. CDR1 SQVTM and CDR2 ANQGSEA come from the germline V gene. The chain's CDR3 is CSVDMSSGANVLTF. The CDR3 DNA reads TGCAGCGTCGATATGAGCTCTGGGGCCAACGTCCTGACTTTC.

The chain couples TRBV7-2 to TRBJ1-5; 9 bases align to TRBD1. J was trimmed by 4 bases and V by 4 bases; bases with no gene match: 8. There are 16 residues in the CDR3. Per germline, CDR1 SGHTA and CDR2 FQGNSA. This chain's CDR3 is CASSSEHRGRNQPQHF. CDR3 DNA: TGTGCCAGCAGCTCGGAGCACAGGGGGCGGAATCAGCCCCAGCATTTT.

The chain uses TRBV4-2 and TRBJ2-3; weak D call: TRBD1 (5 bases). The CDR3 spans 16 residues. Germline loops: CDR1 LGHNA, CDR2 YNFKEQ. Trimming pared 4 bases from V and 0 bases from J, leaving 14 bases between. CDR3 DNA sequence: TGTGCCAGCAGCCGGGCTAGGACACGGAGCACAGATACGCAGTATTTT. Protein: CASSRARTRSTDTQYF.

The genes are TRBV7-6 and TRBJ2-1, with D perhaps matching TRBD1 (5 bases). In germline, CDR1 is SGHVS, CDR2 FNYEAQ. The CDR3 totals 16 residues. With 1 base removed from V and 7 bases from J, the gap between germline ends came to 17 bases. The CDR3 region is CASSLGTAGLMNEQFF. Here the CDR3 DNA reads TGTGCCAGCAGCTTAGGAACGGCAGGGCTTATGAATGAGCAGTTCTTC.

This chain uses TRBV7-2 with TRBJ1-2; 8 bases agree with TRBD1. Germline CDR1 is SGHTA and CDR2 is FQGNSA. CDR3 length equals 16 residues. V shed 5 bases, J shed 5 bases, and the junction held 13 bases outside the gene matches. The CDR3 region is CASSPVVGTGWYGYTF. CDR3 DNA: TGTGCCAGCAGCCCGGTCGTCGGGACAGGCTGGTATGGCTACACCTTC.

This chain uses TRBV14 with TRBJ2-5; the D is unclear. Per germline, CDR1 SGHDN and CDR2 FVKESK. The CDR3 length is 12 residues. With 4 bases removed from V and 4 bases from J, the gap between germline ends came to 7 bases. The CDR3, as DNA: TGTGCCAGCAGCCCAGGCGTAGAGACCCAGTACTTC. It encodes CASSPGVETQYF.

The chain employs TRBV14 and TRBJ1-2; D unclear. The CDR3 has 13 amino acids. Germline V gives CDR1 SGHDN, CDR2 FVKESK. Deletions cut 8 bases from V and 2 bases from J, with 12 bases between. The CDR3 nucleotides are TGTGCCAGCTCATACGAGCTGAACTATGGCTACACCTTC. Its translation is CASSYELNYGYTF. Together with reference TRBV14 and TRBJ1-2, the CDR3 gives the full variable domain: EAGVTQFPSHSVIEKGQTVTLRCDPISGHDNLYWYRRVMGKEIKFLLHFVKESKQDESGMPNNRFLAERTGGTYSTLKVQPAELEDSGVYFCASSYELNYGYTFGSGTRLTVV.

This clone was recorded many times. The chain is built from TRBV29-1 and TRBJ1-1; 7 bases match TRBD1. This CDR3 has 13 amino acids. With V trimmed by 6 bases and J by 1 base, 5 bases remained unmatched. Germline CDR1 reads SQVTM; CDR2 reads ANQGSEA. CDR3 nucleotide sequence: TGCAGCGTCAGCCGACAGGGGAACACTGAAGCTTTCTTT. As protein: CSVSRQGNTEAFF.

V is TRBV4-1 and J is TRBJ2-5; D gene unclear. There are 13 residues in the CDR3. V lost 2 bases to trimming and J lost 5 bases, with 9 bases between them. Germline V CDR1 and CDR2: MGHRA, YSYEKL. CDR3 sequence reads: CASSQLRVETQYF. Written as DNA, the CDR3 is TGCGCCAGCAGCCAACTACGGGTTGAGACCCAGTACTTC.

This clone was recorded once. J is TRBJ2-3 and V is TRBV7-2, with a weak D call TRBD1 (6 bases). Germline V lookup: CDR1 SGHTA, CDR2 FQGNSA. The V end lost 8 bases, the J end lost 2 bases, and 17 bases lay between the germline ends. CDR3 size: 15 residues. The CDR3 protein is CASGMTGQHTDTQYF. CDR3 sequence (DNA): TGTGCCAGCGGGATGACAGGACAGCACACAGATACGCAGTATTTT.

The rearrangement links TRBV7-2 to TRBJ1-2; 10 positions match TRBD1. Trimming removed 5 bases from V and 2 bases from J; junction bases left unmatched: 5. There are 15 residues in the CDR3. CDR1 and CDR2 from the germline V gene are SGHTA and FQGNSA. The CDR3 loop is CASSLTGQGNYGYTF. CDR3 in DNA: TGTGCCAGCAGCCTCACGGGACAGGGGAACTATGGCTACACCTTC.

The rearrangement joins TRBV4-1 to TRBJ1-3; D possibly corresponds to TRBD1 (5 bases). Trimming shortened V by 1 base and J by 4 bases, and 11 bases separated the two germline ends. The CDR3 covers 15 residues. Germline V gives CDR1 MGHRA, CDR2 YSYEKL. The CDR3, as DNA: TGCGCCAGCAGCCAAGTTGGAGGGGTAGGAAACACCATATATTTT. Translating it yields CASSQVGGVGNTIYF.

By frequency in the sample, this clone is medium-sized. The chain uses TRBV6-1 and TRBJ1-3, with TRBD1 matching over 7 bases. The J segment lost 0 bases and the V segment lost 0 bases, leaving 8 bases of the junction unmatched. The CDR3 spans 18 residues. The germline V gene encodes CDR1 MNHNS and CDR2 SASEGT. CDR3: CASSEAVQTGLSGNTIYF. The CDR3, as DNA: TGTGCCAGCAGTGAAGCAGTTCAGACAGGGCTCTCTGGAAACACCATATATTTT.

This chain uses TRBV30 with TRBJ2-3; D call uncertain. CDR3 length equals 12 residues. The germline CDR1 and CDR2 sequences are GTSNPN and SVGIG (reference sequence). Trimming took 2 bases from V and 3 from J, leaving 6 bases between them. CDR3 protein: CAWSTTTDTQYF. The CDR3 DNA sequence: TGTGCCTGGAGTACTACTACAGATACGCAGTATTTT.

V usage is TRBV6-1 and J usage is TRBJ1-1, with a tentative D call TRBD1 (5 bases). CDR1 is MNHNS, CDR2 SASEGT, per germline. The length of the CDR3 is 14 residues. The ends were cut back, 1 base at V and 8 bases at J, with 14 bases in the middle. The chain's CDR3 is CASSEVPGLREAFF. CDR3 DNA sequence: TGTGCCAGCAGTGAAGTCCCGGGACTTCGAGAAGCTTTCTTT.